This record concerns one T cell receptor (beta chain) sequence. This entry comes from a study of blood T cell repertoires in COVID-19. Overall study context: Acute-phase and convalescent COVID-19 samples originated in the United States, Italy and Spain. T cells, B-cell-depleted T cells, or PBMCs provided the cDNA or gDNA that served as material.

Authors' analysis steps: Amplified reference gene primers provided the basis for estimating nucleated cell counts. Sequencing used immunoSEQ multiplex PCR; TCRdb keeps in-frame clones, though not all of them. The V and J calls and clone size were taken over from that table, and D and trimming were inferred from the DNA. This table holds approximately 200,000 clones, roughly 85% found once. The CDR3 extends over 15 amino acids. CDR1 is LNHDA, CDR2 SQIVND, per germline (reference sequence). V was clipped by 6 bases and J by 4 bases; unmatched bases: 7. The sequence derives from a man aged 50 to 60 who had recovered from COVID-19. Sequencing was carried out using peripheral blood. The rearrangement uses TRBV19 and TRBJ2-3; 10 bases agree with TRBD2. The CDR3 DNA follows: TGTGCCAGTAGCTGGGGGCTAGCGGGAGCAGATACGCAGTATTTT. It yields the protein CASSWGLAGADTQYF.